This entry features one TCR beta chain sequence. The record originates from a study of blood T cell repertoires in COVID-19. In the original processing: Amplification from reference gene primers served as the basis for estimated nucleated cell counts. Only in-frame clones appear in the TCRdb table, and some are missing; sequencing was by immunoSEQ multiplex PCR. V and J calls and clone size come straight from that table; D and trimming were deduced from the DNA. The sample contains under 150,000 clones, approximately 86% of which appear only once. The V and J ends lost 6 bases and 2 bases, in that order; junction bases with no gene match: 3. The length of the CDR3 is 13 residues. Germline V CDR1 and CDR2: GTSNPN, SVGIG (reference sequence).

The TCR originated in a woman aged 45-59 years who had recovered from COVID-19. The sequenced sample was peripheral blood. The chain joins TRBV30 to TRBJ2-2, with 7 bases matching TRBD2. CDR3 DNA sequence: TGTGCCTGCAGCGGGGACAACACCGGGGAGCTGTTTTTT. Protein: CACSGDNTGELFF.